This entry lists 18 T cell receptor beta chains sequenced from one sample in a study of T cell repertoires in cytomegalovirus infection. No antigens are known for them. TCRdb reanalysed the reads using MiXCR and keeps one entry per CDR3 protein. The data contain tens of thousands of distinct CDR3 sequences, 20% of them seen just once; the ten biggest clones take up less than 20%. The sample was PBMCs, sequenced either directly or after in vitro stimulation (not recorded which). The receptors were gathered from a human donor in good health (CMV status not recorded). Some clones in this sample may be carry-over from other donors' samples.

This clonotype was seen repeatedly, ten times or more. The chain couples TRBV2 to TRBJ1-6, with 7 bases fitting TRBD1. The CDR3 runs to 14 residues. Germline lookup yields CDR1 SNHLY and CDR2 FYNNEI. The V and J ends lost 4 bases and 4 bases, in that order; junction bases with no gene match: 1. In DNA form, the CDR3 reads TGTGCCAGCAGTGCGGGACAGTATAATTCACCCCTCCACTTT. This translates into CASSAGQYNSPLHF.

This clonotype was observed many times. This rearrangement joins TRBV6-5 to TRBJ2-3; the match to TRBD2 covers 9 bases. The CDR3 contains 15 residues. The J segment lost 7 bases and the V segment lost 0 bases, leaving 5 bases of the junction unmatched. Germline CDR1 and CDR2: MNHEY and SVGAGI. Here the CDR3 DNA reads TGTGCCAGCAGTTACTCGCGGGGGGGTTCATATACGCAGTATTTT. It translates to CASSYSRGGSYTQYF.

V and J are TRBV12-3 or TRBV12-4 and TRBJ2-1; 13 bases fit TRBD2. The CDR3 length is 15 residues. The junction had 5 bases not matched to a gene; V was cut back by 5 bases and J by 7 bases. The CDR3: CASSRGTSGVNEQFF. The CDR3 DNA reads TGTGCCAGCAGTCGAGGGACTAGCGGGGTTAATGAGCAGTTCTTC.

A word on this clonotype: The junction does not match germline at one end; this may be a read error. The CDR3 DNA sequence: TGTGCCAGCAGTGGCTGGACGAGGAAATTGAATGAGCAGTTCTTT. This encodes CASSGWTRKLNEQFF. V gene TRBV27 combines with J gene TRBJ2-1; no reliable D call. Per the germline V gene, CDR1 is MNHEY and CDR2 is SMNVEV (reference sequence). The CDR3 spans 15 residues.

In DNA, the CDR3 is TGTGCCAGCAGTGATACTACCGAAGAGACCCAGTACTTC. Translating gives CASSDTTEETQYF. The chain links TRBV2 to TRBJ2-5; D unclear. This CDR3 spans 13 amino acids. The V end lost 3 bases, the J end lost 3 bases, and 8 bases lay between the germline ends. Per germline, CDR1 SNHLY and CDR2 FYNNEI.

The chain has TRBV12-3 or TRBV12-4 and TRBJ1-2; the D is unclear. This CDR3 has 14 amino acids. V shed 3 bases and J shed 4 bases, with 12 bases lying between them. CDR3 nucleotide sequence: TGTGCCAGCAGTTTGGGCAGCGTTTTCTATGGCTACACCTTC. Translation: CASSLGSVFYGYTF.

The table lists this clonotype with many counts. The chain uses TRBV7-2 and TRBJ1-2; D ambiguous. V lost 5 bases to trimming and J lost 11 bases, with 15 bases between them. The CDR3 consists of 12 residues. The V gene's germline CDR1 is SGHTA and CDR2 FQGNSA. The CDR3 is CASSLRTERYTF. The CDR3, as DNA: TGTGCCAGCAGCCTTCGAACGGAACGTTACACCTTC.

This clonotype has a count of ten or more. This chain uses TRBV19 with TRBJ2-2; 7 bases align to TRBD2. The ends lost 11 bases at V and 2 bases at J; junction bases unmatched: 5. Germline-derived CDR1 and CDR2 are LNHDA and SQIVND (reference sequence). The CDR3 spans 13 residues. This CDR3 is CALQRENTGELFF. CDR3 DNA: TGTGCCCTCCAGCGGGAAAACACCGGGGAGCTGTTTTTT. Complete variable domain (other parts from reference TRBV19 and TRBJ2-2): DGGITQSPKYLFRKEGQNVTLSCEQNLNHDAMYWYRQDPGQGLRLIYYSQIVNDFQKGDIAEGYSVSREKKESFPLTVTSAQKNPTAFYLCALQRENTGELFFGEGSRLTVL.

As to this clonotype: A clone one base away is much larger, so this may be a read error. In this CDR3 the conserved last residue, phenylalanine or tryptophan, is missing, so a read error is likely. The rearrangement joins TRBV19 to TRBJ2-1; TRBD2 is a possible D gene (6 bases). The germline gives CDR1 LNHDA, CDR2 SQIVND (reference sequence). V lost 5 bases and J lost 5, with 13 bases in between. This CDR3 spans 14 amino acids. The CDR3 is CASSPRGSNNEQFL. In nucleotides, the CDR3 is TGTGCCAGTAGTCCGCGGGGTTCAAACAATGAGCAGTTCTTA.

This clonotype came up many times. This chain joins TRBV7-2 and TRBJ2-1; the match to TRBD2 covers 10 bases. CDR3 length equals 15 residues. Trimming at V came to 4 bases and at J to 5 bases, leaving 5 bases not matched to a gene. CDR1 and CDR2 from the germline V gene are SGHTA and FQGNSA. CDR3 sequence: CASSYWTSGHNEQFF. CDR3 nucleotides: TGTGCCAGCAGCTACTGGACTAGCGGCCACAATGAGCAGTTCTTC.

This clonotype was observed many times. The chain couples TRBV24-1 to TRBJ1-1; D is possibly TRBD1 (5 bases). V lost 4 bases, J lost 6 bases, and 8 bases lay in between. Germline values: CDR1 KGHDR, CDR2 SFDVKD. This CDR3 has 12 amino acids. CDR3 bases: TGTGCCACCAGTGACGGGGCCTCTGAAGCTTTCTTT. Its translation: CATSDGASEAFF.

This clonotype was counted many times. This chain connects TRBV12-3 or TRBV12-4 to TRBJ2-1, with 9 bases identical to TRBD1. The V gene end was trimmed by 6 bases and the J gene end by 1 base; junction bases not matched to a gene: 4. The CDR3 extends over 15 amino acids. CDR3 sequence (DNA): TGTGCCAGCAGCACAGACAGGGGGTCCTACAATGAGCAGTTCTTC. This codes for CASSTDRGSYNEQFF.

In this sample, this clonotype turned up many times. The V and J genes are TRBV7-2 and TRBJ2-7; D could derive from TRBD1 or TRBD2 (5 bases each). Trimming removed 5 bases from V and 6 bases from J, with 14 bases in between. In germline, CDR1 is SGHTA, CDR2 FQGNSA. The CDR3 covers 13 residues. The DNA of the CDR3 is TGTGCCAGCAGCACCCGGGGCAGCGCCGAGCAGTACTTC. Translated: CASSTRGSAEQYF.

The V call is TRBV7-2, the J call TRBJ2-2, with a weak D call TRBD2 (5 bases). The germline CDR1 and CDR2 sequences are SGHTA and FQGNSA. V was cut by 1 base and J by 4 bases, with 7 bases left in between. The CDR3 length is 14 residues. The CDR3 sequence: CASSLEGSTGELFF. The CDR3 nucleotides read TGTGCCAGCAGCTTAGAAGGGAGCACCGGGGAGCTGTTTTTT.

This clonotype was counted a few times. The CDR3 sequence is CASSRQGETEAFF. The CDR3 nucleotides read TGTGCCAGCAGCCGACAGGGAGAAACTGAAGCTTTCTTT. This chain uses TRBV7-2 with TRBJ1-1; TRBD1 matches 7 bases. There are 13 residues in the CDR3. V lost 5 bases and J lost 5; bases outside the gene matches: 5. The germline CDR1 and CDR2 sequences are SGHTA and FQGNSA.

DNA for the CDR3: TGTGCCACCGGACTAGCGGGAGTGAGGGGGTCCTACGAGCAGTACTTC. Its translation: CATGLAGVRGSYEQYF. The V gene is TRBV6-1, the J gene TRBJ2-7, with TRBD2 identical over 13 bases. The CDR3 has 16 amino acids. Germline values: CDR1 MNHNS, CDR2 SASEGT. V lost 10 bases to trimming and J lost 1 base; unmatched junction nucleotides: 10.

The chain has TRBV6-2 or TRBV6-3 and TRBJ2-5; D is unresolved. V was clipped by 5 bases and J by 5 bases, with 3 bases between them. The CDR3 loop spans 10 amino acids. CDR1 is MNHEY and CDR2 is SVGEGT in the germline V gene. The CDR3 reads CASSGETQYF. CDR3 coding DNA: TGTGCCAGCAGTGGCGAGACCCAGTACTTC.

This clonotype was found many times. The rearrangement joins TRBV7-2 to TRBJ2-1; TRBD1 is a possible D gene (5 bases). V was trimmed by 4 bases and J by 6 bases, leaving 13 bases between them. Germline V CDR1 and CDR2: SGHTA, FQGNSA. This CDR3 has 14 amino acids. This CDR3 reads CASSYIYGANEQFF. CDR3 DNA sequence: TGTGCCAGCAGCTACATATATGGGGCCAATGAGCAGTTCTTC.